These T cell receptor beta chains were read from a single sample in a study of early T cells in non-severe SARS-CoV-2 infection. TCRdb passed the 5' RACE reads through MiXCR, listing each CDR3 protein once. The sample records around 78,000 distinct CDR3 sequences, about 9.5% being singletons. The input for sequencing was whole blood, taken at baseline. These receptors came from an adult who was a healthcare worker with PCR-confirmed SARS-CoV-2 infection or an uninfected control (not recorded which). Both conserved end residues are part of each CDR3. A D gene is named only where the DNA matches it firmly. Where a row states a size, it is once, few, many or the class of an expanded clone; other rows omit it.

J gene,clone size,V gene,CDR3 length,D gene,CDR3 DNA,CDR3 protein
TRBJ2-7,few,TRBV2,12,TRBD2,TGTGCCAGTGGACTAGCGGAGTACGAGCAGTACTTC,CASGLAEYEQYF
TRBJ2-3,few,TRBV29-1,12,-,TGCAGCGTTGAGGGCCAAATAGATACGCAGTATTTT,CSVEGQIDTQYF
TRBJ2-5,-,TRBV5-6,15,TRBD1,TGTGCCAACAGCTCGGGACAGGGGCCCCAAGAGACCCAGTACTTC,CANSSGQGPQETQYF
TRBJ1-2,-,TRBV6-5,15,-,TGTGCCAGCAGTTACTCGGGGAGTCCTGGCTATGGCTACACCTTC,CASSYSGSPGYGYTF
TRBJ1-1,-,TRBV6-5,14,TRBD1,TGTGCCAGCACACCGAGGGCAGGGGGGACTGAAGCTTTCTTT,CASTPRAGGTEAFF
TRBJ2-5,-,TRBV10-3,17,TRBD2,TGTGCCATCAGTGAGCCGACGGCGGGGGGGTACCAAGAGACCCAGTACTTC,CAISEPTAGGYQETQYF
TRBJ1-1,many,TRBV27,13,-,TGTGCCAGCAGATCGACAGGGAACACTGAAGCTTTCTTT,CASRSTGNTEAFF
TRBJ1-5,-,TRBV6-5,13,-,TGTGCCAGCAGTTACGGTAGGGGCCAGCCCCAGCATTTT,CASSYGRGQPQHF
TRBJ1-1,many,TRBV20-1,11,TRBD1,TGCAGTGCTAGGGGACAGGTTGAAGCTTTCTTT,CSARGQVEAFF
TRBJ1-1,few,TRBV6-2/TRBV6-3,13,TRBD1,TGTGCCAGCAGTAGGGACAGGGGGACTGAAGCTTTCTTT,CASSRDRGTEAFF
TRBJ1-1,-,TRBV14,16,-,TGTGCCAGCAGCCGCAGGGTGGGGCAGGGGAACACTGAAGCTTTCTTT,CASSRRVGQGNTEAFF
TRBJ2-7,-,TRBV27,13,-,TGTGCCAGCACCCCCGGGTTTGTCGACGAGCAGTACTTC,CASTPGFVDEQYF
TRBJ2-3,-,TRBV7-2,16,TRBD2,TGTGCCAGCAGCTTAGGTGTAGCGGGGGGGCTGGATACGCAGTATTTT,CASSLGVAGGLDTQYF
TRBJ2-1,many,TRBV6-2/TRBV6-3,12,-,TGTGCCAGCTACGGGTCCTACAATGAGCAGTTCTTC,CASYGSYNEQFF
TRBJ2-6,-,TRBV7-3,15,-,TGTGCCAGCAGCTTAACAGGGGCTGGGGCCAACGTCCTGACTTTC,CASSLTGAGANVLTF
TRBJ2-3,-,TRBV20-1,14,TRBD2,TGCAGTGCTAGAGTGAGCGGGGGGTCAGATACGCAGTATTTT,CSARVSGGSDTQYF
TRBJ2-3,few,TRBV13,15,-,TGTGCCAGCAGCTTGGACGGGGGCCTAACAGATACGCAGTATTTT,CASSLDGGLTDTQYF
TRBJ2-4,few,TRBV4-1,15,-,TGCGCCAGCAGCAAAAGCGGATTAGCCAAAAACATTCAGTACTTC,CASSKSGLAKNIQYF
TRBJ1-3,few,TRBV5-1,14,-,TGCGCCAGCAGCTTGTCGGGGATCGGAAACACCATATATTTT,CASSLSGIGNTIYF
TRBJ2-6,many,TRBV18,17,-,TGTGCCAGCTCGCCCTGGGGGGATCTCTCTGGGGCCAACGTCCTGACTTTC,CASSPWGDLSGANVLTF
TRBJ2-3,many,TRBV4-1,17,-,TGCGCCAGCAGCCAAGAAAGAGGCGCAGGGCCCGCAGATACGCAGTATTTT,CASSQERGAGPADTQYF
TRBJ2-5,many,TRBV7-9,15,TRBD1,TGTGCCAGCAGCTATGGACGACAGGGCCAAGAGACCCAGTACTTC,CASSYGRQGQETQYF
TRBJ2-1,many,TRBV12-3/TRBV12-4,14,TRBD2,TGTGCCAGCAGCCTAGCGGGGGGGTACAATGAGCAGTTCTTC,CASSLAGGYNEQFF
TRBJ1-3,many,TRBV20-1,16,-,TGCAGTGCTAGACCTTGGCCGGGATACTCTGGAAACACCATATATTTT,CSARPWPGYSGNTIYF
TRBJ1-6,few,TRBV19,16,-,TGTGCCAGTAGTAATTCCGGGGCCCAACGGAGATCACCCCTCCACTTT,CASSNSGAQRRSPLHF
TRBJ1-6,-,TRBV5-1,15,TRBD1,TGCGCCAGCAGCTTGGAACAGGGGAATAATTCACCCCTCCACTTT,CASSLEQGNNSPLHF
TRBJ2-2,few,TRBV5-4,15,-,TGTGCCAGCAGCTTCCAGGGGGGCCGCATCGGGGAGCTGTTTTTT,CASSFQGGRIGELFF
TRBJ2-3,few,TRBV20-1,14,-,TGCAGTGCTAGAGGCGGGGCGGGCGCAGATACGCAGTATTTT,CSARGGAGADTQYF
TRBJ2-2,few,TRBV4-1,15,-,TGCGCCAGCAGCCCAAGTGGGGGAACCACCGGGGAGCTGTTTTTT,CASSPSGGTTGELFF
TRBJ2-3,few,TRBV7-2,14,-,TGTGCCAGCAGCTCGGGACTGTCGGGAGATACGCAGTATTTT,CASSSGLSGDTQYF
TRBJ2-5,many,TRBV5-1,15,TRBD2,TGCGCCAGCACCCCTCAAGCCCGAGCGGGGGAGACCCAGTACTTC,CASTPQARAGETQYF
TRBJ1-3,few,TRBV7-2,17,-,TGTGCCAGCAGCTTACGGCCAGGGCCGAGCTCTGGAAACACCATATATTTT,CASSLRPGPSSGNTIYF